This TCR beta chain was recorded in a study of radiotherapy plus CTLA-4 blockade in lung cancer. Findings and caveats of the study: Expansion of tumor-derived TCR clones was observed in blood after radiotherapy plus ipilimumab. Reported findings show early blood T cell clone dynamics, with interferon-beta, best predicted response.

V lost 3 bases to trimming and J lost 6 bases; unmatched junction nucleotides: 7. This CDR3 region has 14 residues. Per the germline V gene, CDR1 is SGHAT and CDR2 is FQNNGV. Patients in the study, people with chemo-refractory metastatic non-small-cell lung cancer, received focal radiation plus ipilimumab CTLA-4 blockade. Profiling relied on immunoSEQ multiplex PCR, and the TCRdb table lists in-frame clones only, not all of them. Here the sample spans tens of thousands of clones, roughly three quarters being singletons. On this clone: The antigen remains undetermined.

The chain has TRBV11-2 and TRBJ1-2; 7 bases line up with TRBD1. The sequence derives from a human donor with non-small cell lung cancer who had a complete response to radiotherapy plus ipilimumab. Sequencing was performed on peripheral blood, taken from a patient treated with radiotherapy plus ipilimumab. Here the CDR3 DNA reads TGTGCCAGCAGCTTCACGCAGGGGGGGGATGGCTACACCTTC. Translated, it gives CASSFTQGGDGYTF. Full variable domain (outside the CDR3, taken from reference TRBV11-2 and TRBJ1-2): EAGVAQSPRYKIIEKRQSVAFWCNPISGHATLYWYQQILGQGPKLLIQFQNNGVVDDSQLPKDRFSAERLKGVDSTLKIQPAKLEDSAVYLCASSFTQGGDGYTFGSGTRLTVV.